A single sample is the source of the 25 T cell receptor beta chains below, sequenced in a study of OX40 agonist ivuxolimab in advanced cancers. Profiling relied on immunoSEQ multiplex PCR, and the TCRdb table lists in-frame clones only, not all of them. The sample has fewer than 80,000 clones, approximately 90% seen once. Material: CD4+ or CD8+ T cells sorted from blood, obtained in a trial of the OX40 agonist ivuxolimab. Receptor source: an adult with an advanced solid tumor such as melanoma, head and neck, liver or kidney cancer.

The rearrangement uses TRBV11-3 and TRBJ2-7, with D perhaps assigned TRBD1 or TRBD2 (5 bases each). Trimming stripped 6 bases from V and 2 bases from J, with 14 bases between. The V gene's germline CDR1 is SGHNT and CDR2 YENEEA. The CDR3 sequence is 14 residues long. The CDR3 sequence: CASSIRDGTYEQYF. The CDR3 DNA sequence: TGTGCCAGCAGTATCCGGGACGGAACCTACGAGCAGTACTTC. The variable domain in full, with the rest retrieved from reference TRBV11-3 and TRBJ2-7, is EAGVVQSPRYKIIEKKQPVAFWCNPISGHNTLYWYLQNLGQGPELLIRYENEEAVDDSQLPKDRFSAERLKGVDSTLKIQPAELGDSAVYLCASSIRDGTYEQYFGPGTRLTVT.

V is TRBV5-6 and J is TRBJ2-7; 7 bases match TRBD2. This CDR3 has 12 amino acids. The V gene's germline CDR1 is SGHDT and CDR2 YYEEEE. V trimming: 5 bases; J trimming: 7 bases; junction bases outside the gene matches: 6. Here the CDR3 reads CASSPGGREQYF. In DNA, the CDR3 is TGTGCCAGCAGTCCGGGAGGACGGGAGCAGTACTTC.

V usage is TRBV5-8 and J usage is TRBJ2-3; D is ambiguous. Germline V gene lookup returns CDR1 SGHTS and CDR2 YDEGEE. V shed 0 bases and J shed 1 base, with 3 bases lying between them. CDR3 length: 13 amino acids. CDR3 nucleotide sequence: TGTGCCAGCAGCTTGGTAGGCACAGATACGCAGTATTTT. It is translated as CASSLVGTDTQYF.

The chain joins TRBV28 to TRBJ2-7, with 8 positions matching TRBD1. Germline V CDR1 and CDR2: MDHEN, SYDVKM. V gave up 8 bases and J gave up 11 bases; unmatched junction bases: 14. CDR3 length: 13 residues. The CDR3 protein is CASSPRQGAGKYF. The CDR3 nucleotides are TGTGCCAGCTCACCACGGCAGGGGGCGGGCAAGTACTTC.

The CDR3 sequence is CASSFSATRFAEQFF. In DNA form, the CDR3 reads TGTGCCAGCAGTTTCAGCGCGACTCGGTTTGCTGAGCAGTTCTTC. The rearrangement uses TRBV28 and TRBJ2-1; D gene unclear. V was trimmed by 3 bases and J by 9 bases, leaving 18 bases between them. This CDR3 is built from 15 residues. Germline lookup yields CDR1 MDHEN and CDR2 SYDVKM.

Notes on this clone: Other DNA sequences in this sample translate to the same CDR3. The rearrangement uses TRBV4-3 and TRBJ2-7; possibly TRBD1 for D (5 bases). V lost 0 bases, J lost 1 base, and 7 bases lay in between. Germline V gives CDR1 LGHNA, CDR2 YSLEER. This CDR3 has 14 residues. In nucleotides, the CDR3 is TGCGCCAGCAGCCAAGATCAGGGTTCCTACGAGCAGTACTTC. Its protein is CASSQDQGSYEQYF.

The rearrangement joins TRBV2 to TRBJ2-3; a weak D match, TRBD1 (6 bases). V lost 4 bases to trimming and J lost 0 bases, with 17 bases between them. CDR1 and CDR2 (germline): SNHLY, FYNNEI. The CDR3 consists of 17 residues. CDR3 amino acids: CASSGDIEQGSTDTQYF. CDR3 in DNA: TGTGCCAGCAGTGGGGACATAGAACAAGGGAGCACAGATACGCAGTATTTT.

The J gene is TRBJ2-5, the V gene TRBV10-3; 10 bases line up with TRBD2. The CDR3 has 16 residues. Germline CDR1 reads ENHRY; CDR2 reads SYGVKD. Unmatched junction bases numbered 7, after V lost 5 bases and J lost 1 base. Written as DNA, the CDR3 is TGTGCCATCAGTTCTATAGCGGGAGGCGTCCAAGAGACCCAGTACTTC. It translates to CAISSIAGGVQETQYF.

The gene calls are TRBV11-2 and TRBJ2-3; no clear D gene. From germline, CDR1 is SGHAT and CDR2 FQNNGV. The CDR3 runs 17 residues. Between the trimmed V and J ends, which lost 0 bases and 2 bases, there was a span of 15 bases. CDR3 sequence: CASSLDLLEANTDTQYF. CDR3 nucleotides: TGTGCCAGCAGCTTAGATTTACTGGAAGCTAACACAGATACGCAGTATTTT.

The gene calls are TRBV4-3 and TRBJ2-5; the D call may be TRBD1 or TRBD2 (5 bases each). CDR3 size: 18 residues. The germline CDR1 and CDR2 sequences are LGHNA and YSLEER. Trimming pared 2 bases from V and 7 bases from J, leaving 26 bases between. CDR3 residues: CASSQSLPGAGTWGTQYF. DNA for the CDR3: TGCGCCAGCAGCCAATCACTACCCGGGGCAGGAACTTGGGGGACCCAGTACTTC.

The chain employs TRBV28 and TRBJ2-1; D gene uncertain. Germline assignment: CDR1 MDHEN and CDR2 SYDVKM. Trimming shortened V by 3 bases and J by 5 bases, and 11 bases separated the two germline ends. CDR3 length: 14 amino acids. The CDR3 here is CASSFSGFDNEQFF. CDR3 nucleotides: TGTGCCAGCAGTTTTTCTGGGTTTGACAATGAGCAGTTCTTC.

A single count supports this clone. This chain joins TRBV11-3 and TRBJ2-1; D is possibly TRBD1 (6 bases). CDR1 and CDR2 from the germline V gene are SGHNT and YENEEA. The CDR3 loop spans 15 amino acids. V dropped 0 bases and J dropped 6 bases, with 12 bases sitting between them. The CDR3 nucleotides are TGTGCCAGCAGCTTAGATACGGCAGGGGTCAATGAGCAGTTCTTC. This gives the protein CASSLDTAGVNEQFF.

The V call is TRBV2, the J call TRBJ2-7; D unclear. There are 11 residues in the CDR3. Trimming left V 7 bases short and J 5 bases short, with 9 bases between. Germline CDR1 and CDR2: SNHLY and FYNNEI. CDR3 DNA: TGTGCCAGCATCGACCTGGACGAGCAGTACTTC. As protein: CASIDLDEQYF.

This chain joins TRBV7-9 and TRBJ1-3, with D unresolved. Per germline, CDR1 SEHNR and CDR2 FQNEAQ (reference sequence). There are 16 residues in the CDR3. Trimming took 1 base from V and 0 from J, leaving 10 bases between them. CDR3 nucleotides: TGTGCCAGCAGCTTAGATAAGGGAATCTCTGGAAACACCATATATTTT. This encodes CASSLDKGISGNTIYF.

The chain employs TRBV4-1 and TRBJ2-1; TRBD2 is a possible D gene (6 bases). The CDR3 loop spans 14 amino acids. Germline V CDR1 and CDR2: MGHRA, YSYEKL. Trimming took 3 bases from V and 8 from J, leaving 14 bases between them. The DNA of the CDR3 is TGCGCCAGCAGCCACGGAGCGGGCCATGATGAGCAGTTCTTC. It encodes CASSHGAGHDEQFF.

The chain is built from TRBV10-2 and TRBJ2-3, with D unresolved. The CDR3 runs 14 residues. V gave up 3 bases and J gave up 5 bases, with 12 bases separating them. The germline V gene has CDR1 WSHSY and CDR2 SAAADI. CDR3 DNA: TGCGCCAGCAGTGAATTGTCCGGCGGAGATACGCAGTATTTT. This encodes CASSELSGGDTQYF.

A single count supports this clone. The V gene is TRBV28, the J gene TRBJ2-2; D perhaps matches TRBD1 (5 bases). Looked up from germline, CDR1 is MDHEN and CDR2 is SYDVKM. This CDR3 region has 15 residues. Trimming cost V 3 bases and J 5 bases, with 13 bases left between them. CDR3 nucleotide sequence: TGTGCCAGCAGTTTTTTTTCCCGACAGACCGGGGAGCTGTTTTTT. Its protein is CASSFFSRQTGELFF.

The rearrangement links TRBV5-6 to TRBJ2-5; D is undetermined. With 0 bases removed from V and 1 base from J, the gap between germline ends came to 4 bases. CDR1 and CDR2 (germline): SGHDT, YYEEEE. The CDR3 length is 13 residues. The CDR3 here is CASSLEIQETQYF. The CDR3, as DNA: TGTGCCAGCAGCTTGGAAATCCAAGAGACCCAGTACTTC.

The chain recombines TRBV6-1 with TRBJ2-7; D gene ambiguous. With 3 bases removed from V and 2 bases from J, the gap between germline ends came to 20 bases. The CDR3 covers 17 residues. CDR1 is MNHNS and CDR2 is SASEGT in the germline V gene. The CDR3 sequence: CASSEAVPPSPTYEQYF. In nucleotides, the CDR3 is TGTGCCAGCAGTGAGGCGGTACCGCCCAGTCCAACCTACGAGCAGTACTTC.

The chain joins TRBV15 to TRBJ1-4; no reliable D call. The CDR3 consists of 17 residues. Germline CDR1 LNHNV, CDR2 YYDKDF (reference sequence). Trimming shortened V by 0 bases and J by 3 bases, and 14 bases separated the two germline ends. In DNA form, the CDR3 reads TGTGCCACCAGCAGAGATGACGTCGAGGTCTCTAATGAAAAACTGTTTTTT. Translating it yields CATSRDDVEVSNEKLFF.

CDR3 DNA sequence: TGTGCCAGCAGCCCCCGACAGGGTCCCTACAATGAGCAGTTCTTC. Amino acids: CASSPRQGPYNEQFF. This chain links TRBV9 with TRBJ2-1; 7 nucleotides line up with TRBD1. CDR3 length: 15 amino acids. The ends lost 4 bases at V and 2 bases at J; junction bases unmatched: 6. Germline assignment: CDR1 SGDLS and CDR2 YYNGEE.

The V and J genes are TRBV28 and TRBJ2-7; D gene uncertain. Germline CDR1 and CDR2: MDHEN and SYDVKM. This CDR3 is built from 15 residues. V was shortened by 3 bases and J by 6 bases, with 18 bases between the two germline ends. As DNA, the CDR3 is TGTGCCAGCAGTTTTCCCAGCCAGGTCTCGGGCGAGCAGTACTTC. It yields the protein CASSFPSQVSGEQYF.

The chain has TRBV4-1 and TRBJ2-5, with D perhaps matching TRBD1 or TRBD2 (6 bases each). Trimming removed 5 bases from V and 4 bases from J, with 17 bases in between. Germline V CDR1 and CDR2: MGHRA, YSYEKL. The length of the CDR3 is 15 residues. The DNA for the CDR3 is TGCGCCAGCAGCTACCGCGTCGGGGGCGGAGAGACCCAGTACTTC. Translating gives CASSYRVGGGETQYF.

This chain's CDR3 is CASSQALGTNGYTF. In nucleotides, the CDR3 is TGCGCCAGCAGCCAAGCCCTGGGCACCAATGGCTACACCTTC. The chain recombines TRBV4-3 with TRBJ1-2; D remains ambiguous. The CDR3 is made up of 14 amino acids. V was shortened by 1 base and J by 6 bases, with 12 bases between the two germline ends. CDR1 and CDR2 from the germline V gene are LGHNA and YSLEER.

The chain couples TRBV27 to TRBJ1-1; D not certain. From germline, CDR1 is MNHEY and CDR2 SMNVEV (reference sequence). The CDR3 runs 13 residues. The V and J ends lost 3 bases and 3 bases respectively, with 8 bases between them. The CDR3: CASSFIGYTEAFF. The CDR3 DNA is TGTGCCAGCAGTTTTATAGGGTACACTGAAGCTTTCTTT.